The rows below give T cell receptor beta chains drawn from one sample of a study of tumor-infiltrating lymphocytes in primary liver carcinoma. TCRdb processed the multiplex PCR reads anew with MiXCR; each CDR3 protein has one entry. The repertoire holds approximately 79,000 distinct CDR3 sequences, with about 72% as singletons. What was sequenced was liver tumor tissue from sampling region 4. These receptors originate from a middle-aged man with primary liver carcinoma and hepatitis B virus infection. The CDR3 runs from the conserved cysteine through the conserved F or W. A D gene is named only where the DNA matches it firmly. Some rows mark clone size as missing; the rest say once, few, many or name a class of expanded clone.

j_call | clone_size | d_call | v_call | cdr3_aa | cdr3_nt
TRBJ1-2 | NA | TRBD1 | TRBV28 | CASSSLDRVEGGYTF | TGTGCCAGCAGTTCCTTGGACAGGGTTGAGGGAGGCTACACCTTC
TRBJ2-1 | NA | TRBD2 | TRBV28 | CVSSSRLAGGNEQFF | TGTGTCAGCAGTTCCCGCCTAGCGGGAGGCAATGAACAGTTCTTC
TRBJ2-7 | NA | TRBD1 | TRBV11-2 | CASSSPRQGTYEQCF | TGCGCCAGCAGTTCACCGAGACAGGGGACCTACGAGCAGTGCTTC
TRBJ2-7 | many | NA | TRBV28 | CASSTQLSGFYEQYF | TGTGCCAGCAGTACCCAGCTAAGCGGGTTCTACGAGCAGTACTTC
TRBJ2-3 | few | NA | TRBV11-3 | CASNWGEADTQYF | TGTGCCAGTAACTGGGGCGAGGCAGATACGCAGTATTTT
TRBJ1-2 | many | NA | TRBV12-3/TRBV12-4 | CASSLPGHVYGYTF | TGTGCCAGCAGTTTACCGGGACATGTCTATGGCTACACCTTC
TRBJ2-7 | NA | NA | TRBV5-1 | CASSLRRGRIYEQHF | TGCGCCAGCAGCTTGCGGAGGGGGAGAATCTACGAGCAGCACTTC
TRBJ2-5 | NA | NA | TRBV11-2 | CASSLVRGGSRQEAQYF | TGTGCCAGCAGCTTAGTTAGGGGGGGCAGTCGGCAAGAGGCCCAGTACTTC
TRBJ1-1 | NA | NA | TRBV28 | CASSLSGGSGLYTEAFF | TGTGCCAGCAGTTTATCCGGGGGTTCCGGGCTTTACACTGAAGCTTTCTTT
TRBJ2-1 | NA | TRBD2 | TRBV10-3 | CAISDHTSGSGNVQFF | TGTGCCATCAGTGATCACACTAGCGGGAGTGGCAATGTGCAGTTCTTC
TRBJ2-2 | NA | NA | TRBV6-1 | CATRTDNTRELFF | TGTGCCACAAGGACAGATAACACCCGGGAGCTGTTTTTC
TRBJ1-1 | few | NA | TRBV2 | CANSVGVEAFF | TGTGCCAACTCTGTGGGGGTCGAAGCTTTCTTT
TRBJ1-3 | many | NA | TRBV29-1 | CSVRSQTGTAGNTIYF | TGCAGCGTACGCAGTCAAACAGGGACTGCTGGAAACACCATATATTTT
TRBJ1-4 | medium-sized | TRBD1 | TRBV4-1 | CASSQGPGTGAQKLFF | TGCGCCAGCAGCCAAGGGCCGGGGACAGGGGCACAAAAACTGTTTTTT
TRBJ2-7 | NA | TRBD1 | TRBV6-5 | CASSYASDGTGEEYF | TGTGCCAGCAGTTACGCATCAGACGGGACAGGGGAGGAGTACTTC
TRBJ1-2 | NA | NA | TRBV29-1 | CSVEGDWDGYTF | TGCAGCGTTGAAGGTGACTGGGATGGCTACACGTTC
TRBJ2-1 | NA | NA | TRBV5-5 | CASSLTNGSKSPYNEQFF | TGTGCCAGCAGCTTGACTAACGGGAGTAAATCCCCCTACAATGAGCAGTTCTTC
TRBJ1-6 | many | NA | TRBV6-1 | CASSEMVSGRSPLHF | TGTGCCAGCAGTGAAATGGTCTCCGGGAGGTCACCCCTCCACTTT